The 10 T cell receptor beta chains given below trace back to one sample, sequenced in a study of control samples from healthy donors and cancer patients. Here immunoSEQ multiplex PCR was the method, and the copy in TCRdb shows in-frame clones only, minus some. The sample has 150,000 to 200,000 clones, roughly 92% seen once. Material for sequencing was blood. All receptors derive from a man aged 30 to 45 in good health.

The chain couples TRBV27 to TRBJ2-1; the match to TRBD2 covers 7 bases. Germline V gene lookup returns CDR1 MNHEY and CDR2 SMNVEV (reference sequence). The length of the CDR3 is 14 residues. After removal of 6 bases from V and 1 base from J, the junction contained 3 bases not matched to a gene. As DNA, the CDR3 is TGTGCCAGCAGCCCGGGGGGTTCCTACAATGAGCAGTTCTTC. Translation: CASSPGGSYNEQFF.

The chain carries TRBV11-2 and TRBJ2-1, with 9 bases that match TRBD1. The ends lost 6 bases at V and 8 bases at J; junction bases unmatched: 2. This CDR3 is built from 12 residues. Germline CDR1 is SGHAT and CDR2 is FQNNGV. CDR3 amino acids: CASSRTGDEQFF. The CDR3 DNA sequence: TGTGCCAGCAGTAGGACAGGGGATGAGCAGTTCTTC.

This clone was seen more than once but under ten times. The J gene is TRBJ2-3, the V gene TRBV7-2, with TRBD2 identical over 10 bases. Germline trimming cut 3 bases from V and 0 bases from J; bases unmatched to any gene: 0. Germline loops: CDR1 SGHTA, CDR2 FQGNSA. The CDR3 is made up of 15 amino acids. CDR3 in amino acids: CASSLGLASTDTQYF. The DNA of the CDR3 is TGTGCCAGCAGCTTGGGACTAGCGAGCACAGATACGCAGTATTTT. The full variable domain, its missing parts supplied by reference TRBV7-2 and TRBJ2-3, is GAGVSQSPSNKVTEKGKDVELRCDPISGHTALYWYRQSLGQGLEFLIYFQGNSAPDKSGLPSDRFSAERTGGSVSTLTIQRTQQEDSAVYLCASSLGLASTDTQYFGPGTRLTVL.

CDR3 coding DNA: TGTGCCAGCAGCGAACGGGGCACCGGGGAGCTGTTTTTT. Its protein product is CASSERGTGELFF. The gene calls are TRBV7-9 and TRBJ2-2; D perhaps matches TRBD2 (5 bases). V lost 5 bases and J lost 4, with 8 bases in between. The CDR3 is made up of 13 amino acids. CDR1 is SEHNR and CDR2 is FQNEAQ in the germline V gene (reference sequence). Full variable domain (missing parts from reference TRBV7-9 and TRBJ2-2): DTGVSQNPRHKITKRGQNVTFRCDPISEHNRLYWYRQTLGQGPEFLTYFQNEAQLEKSRLLSDRFSAERPKGSFSTLEIQRTEQGDSAMYLCASSERGTGELFFGEGSRLTVL.

This clone was seen a handful of times. The chain is built from TRBV27 and TRBJ2-1; D remains ambiguous. Trimming removed 5 bases at V and 4 bases at J, with 9 bases between. In germline, CDR1 is MNHEY, CDR2 SMNVEV (reference sequence). There are 13 residues in the CDR3. The CDR3 is CASSAHGYNEQFF. CDR3 bases: TGTGCCAGCAGTGCCCACGGGTACAATGAGCAGTTCTTC.

The chain joins TRBV18 to TRBJ1-5; D unclear. Per the germline V gene, CDR1 is KGHSH and CDR2 is LQKENI. CDR3 length: 13 amino acids. Trimming shortened V by 2 bases and J by 5 bases, and 7 bases separated the two germline ends. CDR3 sequence reads: CASSPSDDQPQHF. The CDR3 region has the DNA TGTGCCAGCTCACCAAGCGACGATCAGCCCCAGCATTTT.

The chain carries TRBV2 and TRBJ2-2, with 12 bases identical to TRBD2. After removal of 6 bases from V and 5 bases from J, the junction contained 7 bases not matched to a gene. Germline lookup yields CDR1 SNHLY and CDR2 FYNNEI. This CDR3 is 16 amino acids long. The CDR3 nucleotides are TGTGCCAGCAGGGAGACTAGCGGGAGAGGGACCGGGGAGCTGTTTTTT. It encodes CASRETSGRGTGELFF.

The chain carries TRBV9 and TRBJ2-5; D is uncertain. The CDR3 is 14 amino acids. Germline V gene lookup returns CDR1 SGDLS and CDR2 YYNGEE. Deletions cut 4 bases from V and 0 bases from J, with 10 bases between. CDR3 DNA: TGTGCCAGCAGCCCCCGGTGGTACCAAGAGACCCAGTACTTC. Translating it yields CASSPRWYQETQYF.

The chain has TRBV19 and TRBJ1-1; maybe TRBD1 (6 bases). CDR3 length: 13 residues. Trimming took 6 bases from V and 4 from J, leaving 12 bases between them. CDR1 is LNHDA and CDR2 is SQIVND in the germline V gene (reference sequence). The CDR3 DNA is TGTGCCAGTAGCGACAGGTTGGGCACTGAAGCTTTCTTT. It yields the protein CASSDRLGTEAFF.

The V and J genes are TRBV23-1 and TRBJ1-6; D ambiguous. TRBV23-1 is an ORF; its function is uncertain. The CDR3 sequence is 16 residues long. Deletions cut 1 base from V and 0 bases from J, with 7 bases between. The CDR3 sequence is CASSQWASSYNSPLHF. In DNA form, the CDR3 reads TGCGCCAGCAGTCAATGGGCGAGCTCCTATAATTCACCCCTCCACTTT.